A single sample is the source of the 21 T cell receptor beta chains below, sequenced in a study of blood T cells in healthy people across ages. It was with a sample-barcoded 5' primer and a J-beta primer mix that a second PCR of about 6 to 12 cycles was run. TCRdb re-called the 5' RACE reads through MiXCR, storing one row per CDR3 protein. The table has some 900,000 distinct CDR3 sequences, roughly 50% seen once. Input material: blood. The receptors were gathered from a young man in good health.

The V gene is TRBV7-2, the J gene TRBJ2-1; TRBD1 might be the D (5 bases). The CDR3 runs to 15 residues. Germline V CDR1 and CDR2: SGHTA, FQGNSA. Trimming stripped 2 bases from V and 2 bases from J, with 10 bases between. CDR3 DNA: TGTGCCAGCAGCTTATCAGGGAACGCCTACAATGAGCAGTTCTTC. As protein: CASSLSGNAYNEQFF.

The table lists this clonotype with a few counts. The rearrangement links TRBV7-9 to TRBJ2-5, with a tentative D call TRBD2 (6 bases). Germline V CDR1 and CDR2: SEHNR, FQNEAQ (reference sequence). Trimming shortened V by 1 base and J by 1 base, and 13 bases separated the two germline ends. There are 16 residues in the CDR3. The CDR3 DNA reads as TGTGCCAGCAGCTTAGAACTAGCCGCGGCCCAAGAGACCCAGTACTTC. Its protein product is CASSLELAAAQETQYF.

The chain recombines TRBV20-1 with TRBJ2-1; D unclear. The CDR3 extends over 13 amino acids. V lost 1 base, J lost 4 bases, and 8 bases lay in between. Germline CDR1 DFQATT, CDR2 SNEGSKA (reference sequence). Here the CDR3 DNA reads TGCAGTGCTAGAGGCTGGGGATACAATGAGCAGTTCTTC. Translation: CSARGWGYNEQFF.

This clonotype was detected a few times. CDR3 sequence (DNA): TGTGCCAGCAGATTTAAGGGACCCAATCAGCCCCAGCATTTT. As protein: CASRFKGPNQPQHF. The genes are TRBV27 and TRBJ1-5; D possibly corresponds to TRBD1 (5 bases). V shed 6 bases and J shed 3 bases, with 12 bases lying between them. The CDR3 extends over 14 amino acids. In germline, CDR1 is MNHEY, CDR2 SMNVEV (reference sequence).

This chain links TRBV29-1 with TRBJ1-1, with a tentative D call TRBD1 (6 bases). The CDR3 contains 14 residues. Trimming left V 2 bases short and J 3 bases short, with 13 bases between. CDR1 and CDR2 from the germline V gene are SQVTM and ANQGSEA. This CDR3 reads CSVELQGAYTEAFF. Here the CDR3 DNA reads TGCAGCGTTGAATTACAGGGCGCCTACACTGAAGCTTTCTTT.

J is TRBJ2-7 and V is TRBV4-2, with TRBD1 as a possible D gene (5 bases). V lost 0 bases and J 10 bases, leaving 16 bases between the germline ends. The germline V gene encodes CDR1 LGHNA and CDR2 YNFKEQ. The CDR3 runs to 14 residues. Written as DNA, the CDR3 is TGTGCCAGCAGCCAAGATCGGGCGGTCAGGGCCCAGTACTTC. This translates into CASSQDRAVRAQYF.

This clonotype was observed many times. The chain joins TRBV6-5 to TRBJ1-2, with D perhaps matching TRBD1 (5 bases). Trimming left V 2 bases short and J 2 bases short, with 9 bases between. CDR1 is MNHEY, CDR2 SVGAGI, per germline. The CDR3 spans 14 residues. The CDR3 DNA sequence: TGTGCCAGCAGTTACCGGGGGAAGAACTATGGCTACACCTTC. It codes for CASSYRGKNYGYTF.

This clonotype was found a few times. V is TRBV7-2 and J is TRBJ1-6; weak D call: TRBD1 (6 bases). The CDR3 covers 14 residues. Trimming took 6 bases from V and 7 from J, leaving 13 bases between them. Per the germline V gene, CDR1 is SGHTA and CDR2 is FQGNSA. CDR3 protein: CASSHTGLNSPLHF. The CDR3 DNA is TGTGCCAGCAGTCATACAGGGTTGAATTCACCCCTCCACTTT.

The V and J genes are TRBV24-1 and TRBJ2-1; D may be TRBD1 or TRBD2 (5 bases each). The germline V gene encodes CDR1 KGHDR and CDR2 SFDVKD. CDR3 size: 14 residues. V dropped 4 bases and J dropped 5 bases, with 11 bases sitting between them. CDR3 in DNA: TGTGCCACCAGTGACCCCGGGACCAACAATGAGCAGTTCTTC. Amino acids: CATSDPGTNNEQFF.

This chain joins TRBV10-3 and TRBJ1-1; D may be TRBD1 (5 bases). Germline CDR1 and CDR2: ENHRY and SYGVKD. The CDR3 is 14 residues long. V was clipped by 2 bases and J by 4 bases, with 11 bases between them. This CDR3 is CAISESRDGTEAFF. The CDR3 nucleotides read TGTGCCATCAGTGAGAGCAGGGATGGCACTGAAGCTTTCTTT.

V usage is TRBV11-3 and J usage is TRBJ2-7; D unclear. The V end lost 2 bases, the J end lost 7 bases, and 9 bases lay between the germline ends. Germline values: CDR1 SGHNT, CDR2 YENEEA. This CDR3 region has 12 residues. The CDR3 DNA reads TGTGCCAGCAGCTTACCCGGGTTTGAGCAGTACTTC. This codes for CASSLPGFEQYF. The variable domain in full, with the rest retrieved from reference TRBV11-3 and TRBJ2-7, is EAGVVQSPRYKIIEKKQPVAFWCNPISGHNTLYWYLQNLGQGPELLIRYENEEAVDDSQLPKDRFSAERLKGVDSTLKIQPAELGDSAVYLCASSLPGFEQYFGPGTRLTVT.

A few counts support this clonotype. The chain recombines TRBV20-1 with TRBJ2-1; the match to TRBD2 covers 8 bases. The CDR3 contains 16 residues. V gave up 1 base and J gave up 3 bases; unmatched junction bases: 8. Germline V gene lookup returns CDR1 DFQATT and CDR2 SNEGSKA (reference sequence). The CDR3 sequence is CSARAQSGGLYNEQFF. In DNA, the CDR3 is TGCAGTGCTAGAGCCCAAAGCGGGGGCCTCTACAATGAGCAGTTCTTC.

The gene calls are TRBV6-1 and TRBJ2-3; TRBD1 matches 10 bases. Germline V gene sequence: CDR1 MNHNS, CDR2 SASEGT. The trim removed 8 bases at V and 0 bases at J, leaving 5 bases unmatched. This CDR3 region has 15 residues. The CDR3 protein is CASRDRGGSTDTQYF. CDR3 DNA: TGTGCCAGCCGGGACAGGGGAGGGAGCACAGATACGCAGTATTTT.

This rearrangement joins TRBV4-2 to TRBJ2-2, with TRBD1 matching 7 bases. The CDR3 extends over 17 amino acids. J was trimmed by 2 bases and V by 3 bases; bases with no gene match: 9. Per germline, CDR1 LGHNA and CDR2 YNFKEQ. CDR3 residues: CASSQDRTGRNTGELFF. Written as DNA, the CDR3 is TGTGCCAGCAGCCAGGATAGGACAGGCCGCAACACCGGGGAGCTGTTTTTT.

This clonotype was seen a handful of times. The V call is TRBV7-3, the J call TRBJ1-1, with TRBD1 matching 7 bases. Germline values: CDR1 SGHTA, CDR2 FQGTGA. The CDR3 extends over 15 amino acids. V lost 0 bases and J lost 5; bases outside the gene matches: 6. CDR3 DNA: TGTGCCAGCAGCTTAACAGGGGGCAAGGGTACTGAAGCTTTCTTT. Translation: CASSLTGGKGTEAFF.

Worth noting for this clonotype: Possible read error: a much larger clone is one base away. V usage is TRBV15 and J usage is TRBJ2-7; D possibly corresponds to TRBD1 (6 bases). Germline V gene sequence: CDR1 LNHNV, CDR2 YYDKDF (reference sequence). There are 14 residues in the CDR3. The CDR3 sequence is CATGRPGQSSEQYF. As DNA, the CDR3 is TGTGCCACCGGCAGACCGGGACAATCTTCCGAGCAGTACTTC.

Notes on this clonotype: The junction and the germline gene differ at one end; a read error may be behind it. This rearrangement joins TRBV10-3 to TRBJ2-7; 7 bases fit TRBD1. The germline V gene has CDR1 ENHRY and CDR2 SYGVKD. This CDR3 contains 14 residues. The CDR3 DNA reads TGTGCCATCAGACCCGGACAGGTCGTTGACGAGCAGCACTTC. It encodes CAIRPGQVVDEQHF.

This sequence joins TRBV25-1 and TRBJ1-2; no firm D call. Germline CDR1 MGHDK, CDR2 SYGVNS. Between the trimmed V and J ends, which lost 7 bases and 0 bases, there was a span of 9 bases. This CDR3 comprises 13 residues. CDR3 sequence reads: CASTRSTNYGYTF. The CDR3 DNA reads TGTGCCAGCACGCGGAGCACTAACTATGGCTACACCTTC.

The chain links TRBV5-1 to TRBJ1-3; D is uncertain. V lost 0 bases and J lost 1, with 8 bases in between. This CDR3 is built from 15 residues. Germline CDR1 is SGHRS and CDR2 is YFSETQ. This chain's CDR3 is CASSLGASSGNTIYF. As DNA, the CDR3 is TGCGCCAGCAGCTTGGGCGCAAGTTCTGGAAACACCATATATTTT.

This clonotype was seen repeatedly, ten times or more. The chain combines TRBV4-2 with TRBJ2-5; 9 positions match TRBD2. The CDR3 is 14 amino acids. Looked up from germline, CDR1 is LGHNA and CDR2 is YNFKEQ. The junction had 2 bases not matched to a gene; V was cut back by 3 bases and J by 3 bases. The CDR3 nucleotides read TGTGCCAGCAGCCATGAGCGGGGGGAAGAGACCCAGTACTTC. Amino acid sequence: CASSHERGEETQYF.

The chain employs TRBV20-1 and TRBJ1-5; D gene ambiguous. The CDR3 extends over 14 amino acids. V shed 0 bases and J shed 9 bases, with 15 bases lying between them. Germline V gives CDR1 DFQATT, CDR2 SNEGSKA (reference sequence). CDR3 sequence reads: CSARDPQILGPQHF. The CDR3 bases are TGCAGTGCTAGAGATCCCCAGATCCTTGGGCCCCAGCATTTT.